Presented here are 19 T cell receptor beta chains from one specimen sequenced in a study of vaccination and CD4 T cells after COVID-19 (dated by TCRdb to the early 2020s). No antigen has been assigned to these receptors. The library came from PCR. Sequencing used an Illumina iSeq 100. DNA from cultured CD4+ T cells underwent TCR sequencing with the Oncomine TCR Beta short-read assay at the Johns Hopkins FTIC core. The QIAamp micro DNA kit was used to extract genomic DNA from the cultured CD4+ T cells. TCRdb reanalyzed the raw reads on its own, using fastp at Q25 for trimming and MiXCR for clone calling, and kept in-frame beta chains. One record per CDR3 amino acid sequence lists the most common genes and DNA. This sample gives about 9,400 distinct CDR3 sequences in total; around 33% of them show up just once. The ten most abundant clones make up under 25% of the sample. The treatment or condition tag for this specimen amounts to: roughly ten-day PBMC culture with coronavirus spike peptide pools or control peptides (ViraFEST assay). CD4+ T cells from unexposed donors were collected before the COVID-19 pandemic (2011-2018).

Sequencing input: CD4+ T cells from blood, cultured in vitro. These receptors originate from a human donor in good health.

This clonotype was picked up a small number of times. The chain recombines TRBV7-8 with TRBJ2-6, with D possibly called TRBD1 or TRBD2 (5 bases each). The CDR3 length is 18 residues. Germline lookup yields CDR1 SGHVS and CDR2 FQNEAQ. V was shortened by 0 bases and J by 0 bases, with 12 bases between the two germline ends. CDR3 nucleotide sequence: TGTGCCAGCAGCTTAGCCGGGACCGCCAGCTCTGGGGCCAACGTCCTGACTTTC. Protein sequence: CASSLAGTASSGANVLTF.

The rearrangement joins TRBV6-1 to TRBJ1-5; a possible D gene is TRBD1 (6 bases). CDR3 size: 14 residues. Looked up from germline, CDR1 is MNHNS and CDR2 is SASEGT. The V end was cut by 8 bases, the J end by 7 bases, with 18 bases between. The DNA of the CDR3 is TGTGCCAGCGCCCCGAGGGGGGCGAGACAGCCCCAGCATTTT. Amino acid sequence: CASAPRGARQPQHF.

The genes are TRBV7-2 and TRBJ2-6, with 11 bases that match TRBD2. After removal of 2 bases from V and 1 base from J, the junction contained 7 bases not matched to a gene. The germline gives CDR1 SGHTA, CDR2 FQGNSA. CDR3 length: 19 amino acids. CDR3: CASSLSPSGRLSGANVLTF. CDR3 sequence (DNA): TGTGCCAGCAGCTTAAGTCCTAGCGGGAGGTTGTCTGGGGCCAACGTCCTGACTTTC.

The CDR3 sequence: CASSWGQGNYNSPLHF. CDR3 nucleotides: TGTGCCAGCAGTTGGGGACAGGGTAACTATAATTCACCCCTCCACTTT. The chain links TRBV28 to TRBJ1-6, with 9 bases identical to TRBD1. CDR1 MDHEN and CDR2 SYDVKM come from the germline V gene. J gave up 3 bases and V 4 bases, and 4 bases lay outside the gene matches. The CDR3 extends over 16 amino acids.

This clonotype was observed a handful of times. The CDR3 protein is CATSAGYGYTF. CDR3 DNA sequence: TGTGCCACCTCAGCCGGCTATGGCTACACCTTC. The chain recombines TRBV2 with TRBJ1-2; D call uncertain. CDR3 size: 11 residues. Germline V gene lookup returns CDR1 SNHLY and CDR2 FYNNEI. V lost 10 bases and J 4 bases, leaving 10 bases between the germline ends.

This chain uses TRBV20-1 with TRBJ2-5; 7 bases line up with TRBD2. Trimming at V came to 6 bases and at J to 5 bases, leaving 6 bases not matched to a gene. CDR3 length equals 12 residues. From germline, CDR1 is DFQATT and CDR2 SNEGSKA (reference sequence). CDR3 sequence reads: CSAYSGRETQYF. The CDR3 DNA reads TGCAGTGCGTACTCCGGGAGGGAGACCCAGTACTTC.

This clonotype is classed as medium-sized. This chain links TRBV15 with TRBJ1-2; no reliable D call. The CDR3 contains 11 residues. The germline CDR1 and CDR2 sequences are LNHNV and YYDKDF (reference sequence). V shed 6 bases and J shed 13 bases, with 15 bases lying between them. The CDR3 DNA reads as TGTGCCACCAGTTACGACGTTGTATTCACCTTC. Its protein product is CATSYDVVFTF.

This clonotype was counted a few times. The chain recombines TRBV6-1 with TRBJ2-3, with 15 nucleotides matching TRBD2. The CDR3 has 18 amino acids. The junction had 9 bases not matched to a gene; V was cut back by 7 bases and J by 1 base. The V gene's germline CDR1 is MNHNS and CDR2 SASEGT. The chain's CDR3 is CASTQGTSGRWGTDTQYF. The CDR3 nucleotides are TGTGCCAGCACCCAAGGGACTAGCGGGAGGTGGGGCACAGATACGCAGTATTTT.

This chain connects TRBV5-4 to TRBJ2-1; perhaps TRBD2 as D (5 bases). The CDR3 consists of 14 residues. The germline CDR1 and CDR2 sequences are SGHNT and YYREEE (reference sequence). The V end was cut by 3 bases, the J end by 7 bases, with 14 bases between. CDR3: CASSSRGGRNEQFF. Written as DNA, the CDR3 is TGTGCCAGCAGCTCGCGAGGCGGGCGAAATGAGCAGTTCTTC.

This clonotype has more than one count but fewer than ten. The V gene is TRBV28, the J gene TRBJ1-2; D remains unclear. V shed 5 bases and J shed 9 bases, with 13 bases lying between them. CDR1 is MDHEN, CDR2 SYDVKM, per germline. This CDR3 is built from 12 residues. CDR3 sequence (DNA): TGTGCCAGCAGTCTCCGGGTTCCGAGCTACACCTTC. Translated, it gives CASSLRVPSYTF.

This clonotype was observed a handful of times. The genes are TRBV10-3 and TRBJ2-7, with 15 nucleotides matching TRBD2. CDR3 length: 13 residues. V shed 11 bases and J 7 bases; nucleotides not matched to a gene: 6. Germline-derived CDR1 and CDR2 are ENHRY and SYGVKD. CDR3 residues: CALRTSGREEQYF. In DNA, the CDR3 is TGTGCCTTAAGGACTAGCGGGAGGGAGGAGCAGTACTTC.

This clonotype came up a few times. V is TRBV7-2 and J is TRBJ1-2; maybe TRBD1 (5 bases). The V end was cut by 5 bases, the J end by 8 bases, with 18 bases between. CDR1 is SGHTA, CDR2 FQGNSA, per germline. CDR3 length: 14 residues. The CDR3 DNA reads TGTGCCAGCAGCCGCCCGGGCCGACGGGGCGGCTACACCTTC. Translation: CASSRPGRRGGYTF.

This clonotype was detected a few times. V usage is TRBV7-2 and J usage is TRBJ1-1; D not certain. V lost 7 bases and J 5 bases, leaving 14 bases between the germline ends. Germline CDR1 is SGHTA and CDR2 is FQGNSA. The CDR3 runs 13 residues. The CDR3 region has the DNA TGTGCCAGCATCCTACAGTTCGGTACTGAAGCTTTCTTT. This gives the protein CASILQFGTEAFF. The full variable domain, its missing parts supplied by reference TRBV7-2 and TRBJ1-1, is GAGVSQSPSNKVTEKGKDVELRCDPISGHTALYWYRQSLGQGLEFLIYFQGNSAPDKSGLPSDRFSAERTGGSVSTLTIQRTQQEDSAVYLCASILQFGTEAFFGQGTRLTVV.

This clonotype was counted only a few times. This chain uses TRBV20-1 with TRBJ2-2; D is possibly TRBD1 (5 bases). The CDR3 totals 13 residues. The V and J ends lost 2 bases and 4 bases respectively, with 8 bases between them. Germline-derived CDR1 and CDR2 are DFQATT and SNEGSKA (reference sequence). The CDR3 DNA reads TGCAGTGCTAGAAGGGGATCCACCGGGGAGCTGTTTTTT. Translation: CSARRGSTGELFF.

This clonotype was detected only a few times. The chain recombines TRBV24-1 with TRBJ2-7; 7 bases map to TRBD1. CDR1 and CDR2 from the germline V gene are KGHDR and SFDVKD. CDR3 length equals 13 residues. Trimming took 4 bases from V and 6 from J; bases not matched to a gene: 5. The CDR3 coding sequence is TGTGCCACCAGTGACCGGAACAGGGGCGAGCAGTACTTC. Encoded protein: CATSDRNRGEQYF.

The chain is built from TRBV29-1 and TRBJ1-3, with 10 bases matching TRBD1. The CDR3 extends over 14 amino acids. CDR1 is SQVTM, CDR2 ANQGSEA, per germline. The junction had 5 bases not matched to a gene; V was cut back by 7 bases and J by 2 bases. The CDR3, as DNA: TGCAGCGCCCTCGACAGGGGGCCTGGAAACACCATATATTTT. This codes for CSALDRGPGNTIYF.

The chain couples TRBV30 to TRBJ2-7; D not certain. V was trimmed by 3 bases and J by 2 bases, leaving 8 bases between them. Germline V gives CDR1 GTSNPN, CDR2 SVGIG (reference sequence). The CDR3 has 12 amino acids. CDR3 protein: CAWSHATYEQYF. CDR3 sequence (DNA): TGTGCCTGGAGCCACGCGACCTACGAGCAGTACTTC.

The chain carries TRBV7-2 and TRBJ1-5, with D unclear. Germline CDR1 SGHTA, CDR2 FQGNSA. The CDR3 consists of 13 residues. Trimming cost V 5 bases and J 4 bases, with 9 bases left between them. CDR3 in amino acids: CASSLDWNQPQHF. CDR3 sequence (DNA): TGTGCCAGCAGCCTGGACTGGAATCAGCCCCAGCATTTT. Based on the CDR3 plus reference TRBV7-2 and TRBJ1-5, the full variable domain is GAGVSQSPSNKVTEKGKDVELRCDPISGHTALYWYRQSLGQGLEFLIYFQGNSAPDKSGLPSDRFSAERTGGSVSTLTIQRTQQEDSAVYLCASSLDWNQPQHFGDGTRLSIL.

This clonotype was seen a handful of times. The chain uses TRBV24-1 and TRBJ2-7, with D possibly called TRBD1 or TRBD2 (5 bases each). Looked up from germline, CDR1 is KGHDR and CDR2 is SFDVKD. The CDR3 extends over 15 amino acids. The V end was cut by 4 bases, the J end by 6 bases, with 18 bases between. The CDR3 DNA reads as TGTGCCACCAGTGACCCCGGGACGGACGTCAGCGAGCAGTACTTC. Translated, it gives CATSDPGTDVSEQYF.